This T cell receptor beta chain was recorded in a study of graft-versus-host responses after intestinal transplantation (dated by TCRdb to the early 2020s). In the study overall: The transplants that recipients received were multivisceral, liver-intestinal, or isolated intestinal. Anti-thymocyte globulin induction was given to all recipients, followed by maintenance tacrolimus and steroids for approximately three years. Graft-versus-host and host-versus-graft alloreactive T cell clones were tracked in the graft, circulation and bone marrow after intestinal transplantation using bulk TCR-beta CDR3 sequencing. To identify alloreactive clones, pre-transplant mixed lymphocyte reaction products were sequenced and compared with unstimulated pre-transplant donor and recipient T cells. Of the approximately 24 intestinal transplant recipients enrolled in the cohort, one of whom was a retransplant, a few patients without pretransplant specimens were excluded. A peak of at least 4% donor T cells among recipient peripheral blood mononuclear cells was the definition used for donor T cell macrochimerism. Samples from three later patients were sequenced in-house on an Illumina MiSeq with MiXCR processing rather than by the commercial service.

Library preparation used the immunoSEQ multiplex PCR assay. High-throughput TCR-beta CDR3 sequencing of genomic DNA from most patients was performed by Adaptive Biotechnologies. The study's own analysis went as follows. TCR sequencing data were retrieved from Adaptive's ImmunoSEQ software for 18 patients, whereas three other patients were processed with MiXCR and VDJtools. CDR3 nucleotide sequences shared between donor and recipient were removed because their origin could not be assigned. To be classed as alloreactive, a clone needed at least 2-fold expansion over unstimulated cells and a minimum CFSE-low frequency of 0.002% (template counts) or 0.001% (read counts). Clones detected in sequenced pre-transplant spleen, lymph node, or MLR CFSE-low populations of the donor or recipient were defined as mappable. The cumulative frequency of alloreactive clones was calculated as a percentage of all sequences, weighted by copy number. Here the immuneACCESS table is served through TCRdb, limited to in-frame sequences with V and J called. Missing clones are a known gap in these copies; in checked studies unresolved V genes cover under half, and the rest lacks a known reason. That table supplies the V and J calls and clone size; D and trimming were determined from the DNA. The sample records 5,200 or so clones, just over 70% of which are singletons. The ten biggest clones cover 37% of the sample.

To note about this clone: Its binding antigen is unknown. A far larger clone is only one base removed, so a read error is likely. This specimen includes other DNA sequences encoding the same CDR3.

General conclusions and limits of the study: Conclusions were limited by the relatively low number and heterogeneity of intestinal transplant patients. High GvH to HvG T cell clonal ratios were observed in the allografts of patients with donor T cell macrochimerism. Peak levels of circulating GvH clones were associated with declines in HvG clones early after transplant. GvH clones were detected in recipient bone marrow, and some of these GvH clones were observed earlier in ileal mucosa or blood, consistent with an intestinal mucosal origin.

In the first month after transplant, blood samples were collected up to 4 times, and after that at least monthly when available. V loses 5 bases of germline sequence and J loses 9 bases, and the interval between the two ends is 13 bases. From the germline V gene, CDR1 is SGHAT and CDR2 is FQNNGV. The CDR3 covers 12 residues, taking in both the cysteine and the phenylalanine. Just the 36-base CDR3 DNA is kept, in frame starting at base 1. The rearranged segments are TRBV11-2 and TRBJ1-1, with the D gene too uncertain to name. The sequence derives from a human patient who received an intestinal transplant, so some T cells may come from the graft donor. The sequencing used PBMCs, collected almost 330 days after intestinal transplant. The CDR3 is CASSQDGEKAFF. The DNA sequence follows: TGTGCCAGCAGCCAAGATGGAGAAAAAGCTTTCTTT. Reference TRBV11-2 and TRBJ1-1 proteins supply the regions before and after the CDR3; the full variable domain is: EAGVAQSPRYKIIEKRQSVAFWCNPISGHATLYWYQQILGQGPKLLIQFQNNGVVDDSQLPKDRFSAERLKGVDSTLKIQPAKLEDSAVYLCASSQDGEKAFFGQGTRLTVV.